A single sample is the source of the 7 T cell receptor beta chains below, sequenced in a study of blood T cell repertoires in COVID-19. Assay used: immunoSEQ multiplex PCR; TCRdb lists only in-frame clones, some missing. The repertoire consists of roughly 180,000 clones, with approximately 80% occurring once and the leading ten covering roughly 7%. Sequencing was carried out using peripheral blood. Receptors were obtained from a human donor in a cohort sampled during active COVID-19.

J is TRBJ2-7 and V is TRBV5-8, with TRBD1 as a possible D gene (6 bases). The V end was cut by 4 bases, the J end by 4 bases, with 9 bases between. The length of the CDR3 is 12 residues. The germline V gene encodes CDR1 SGHTS and CDR2 YDEGEE. The CDR3 DNA reads as TGTGCCAGCAGCAGTACAGGGTACGAGCAGTACTTC. This translates into CASSSTGYEQYF.

The chain recombines TRBV10-3 with TRBJ1-5, with D possibly being TRBD1 (6 bases). CDR3 length: 14 residues. Trimming removed 3 bases at V and 6 bases at J, with 12 bases between. In germline, CDR1 is ENHRY, CDR2 SYGVKD. CDR3 amino acids: CAISDTSQGQPQHF. CDR3 DNA sequence: TGTGCCATCAGTGACACCTCACAGGGTCAGCCCCAGCATTTT.

The chain carries TRBV11-2 and TRBJ2-1; D possibly corresponds to TRBD2 (5 bases). This CDR3 spans 17 amino acids. Trimming cost V 1 base and J 4 bases, with 17 bases left between them. Germline V gene lookup returns CDR1 SGHAT and CDR2 FQNNGV. CDR3 in DNA: TGTGCCAGCAGCTTAGGTCCCGCGGGTCCCCTATACAATGAGCAGTTCTTC. This translates into CASSLGPAGPLYNEQFF.

The gene calls are TRBV13 and TRBJ1-1; D remains unclear. The germline V and J ends were trimmed by 1 base and 6 bases, with 12 bases remaining between them. The length of the CDR3 is 14 residues. The germline V gene has CDR1 PRHDT and CDR2 FYEKMQ (reference sequence). The CDR3 DNA follows: TGTGCCAGCAGCTTAGCCGGGGAAGGGCCTGAAGCTTTCTTT. Translation: CASSLAGEGPEAFF.

This chain connects TRBV7-9 to TRBJ2-7, with a tentative D call TRBD1 (6 bases). The germline V and J ends were trimmed by 9 bases and 0 bases, with 12 bases remaining between them. This CDR3 spans 13 amino acids. Germline V gene lookup returns CDR1 SEHNR and CDR2 FQNEAQ (reference sequence). CDR3 sequence: CASDRPGSYEQYF. Here the CDR3 DNA reads TGTGCCAGTGACAGGCCAGGCTCCTACGAGCAGTACTTC.

The V call is TRBV5-8, the J call TRBJ1-2; no clear D gene. V was clipped by 6 bases and J by 8 bases, with 17 bases between them. This CDR3 spans 13 amino acids. In germline, CDR1 is SGHTS, CDR2 YDEGEE. This chain's CDR3 is CASTLGLTGGYTF. The CDR3 DNA reads TGTGCCAGCACCTTAGGGCTTACGGGGGGCTACACCTTC. Looking up the rest from reference TRBV5-8 and TRBJ1-2 gives the full variable domain: EAGVTQSPTHLIKTRGQQATLRCSPISGHTSVYWYQQALGLGLQFLLWYDEGEERNRGNFPPRFSGRQFPNYSSELNVNALELEDSALYLCASTLGLTGGYTFGSGTRLTVV.

The chain links TRBV11-2 to TRBJ2-7; TRBD2 might be the D (6 bases). With 2 bases removed from V and 3 bases from J, the gap between germline ends came to 14 bases. CDR1 and CDR2 from the germline V gene are SGHAT and FQNNGV. This CDR3 is built from 15 residues. Written as DNA, the CDR3 is TGTGCCAGCAGCTTAAGAGGGGAGGCCATCTACGAGCAGTACTTC. This codes for CASSLRGEAIYEQYF.